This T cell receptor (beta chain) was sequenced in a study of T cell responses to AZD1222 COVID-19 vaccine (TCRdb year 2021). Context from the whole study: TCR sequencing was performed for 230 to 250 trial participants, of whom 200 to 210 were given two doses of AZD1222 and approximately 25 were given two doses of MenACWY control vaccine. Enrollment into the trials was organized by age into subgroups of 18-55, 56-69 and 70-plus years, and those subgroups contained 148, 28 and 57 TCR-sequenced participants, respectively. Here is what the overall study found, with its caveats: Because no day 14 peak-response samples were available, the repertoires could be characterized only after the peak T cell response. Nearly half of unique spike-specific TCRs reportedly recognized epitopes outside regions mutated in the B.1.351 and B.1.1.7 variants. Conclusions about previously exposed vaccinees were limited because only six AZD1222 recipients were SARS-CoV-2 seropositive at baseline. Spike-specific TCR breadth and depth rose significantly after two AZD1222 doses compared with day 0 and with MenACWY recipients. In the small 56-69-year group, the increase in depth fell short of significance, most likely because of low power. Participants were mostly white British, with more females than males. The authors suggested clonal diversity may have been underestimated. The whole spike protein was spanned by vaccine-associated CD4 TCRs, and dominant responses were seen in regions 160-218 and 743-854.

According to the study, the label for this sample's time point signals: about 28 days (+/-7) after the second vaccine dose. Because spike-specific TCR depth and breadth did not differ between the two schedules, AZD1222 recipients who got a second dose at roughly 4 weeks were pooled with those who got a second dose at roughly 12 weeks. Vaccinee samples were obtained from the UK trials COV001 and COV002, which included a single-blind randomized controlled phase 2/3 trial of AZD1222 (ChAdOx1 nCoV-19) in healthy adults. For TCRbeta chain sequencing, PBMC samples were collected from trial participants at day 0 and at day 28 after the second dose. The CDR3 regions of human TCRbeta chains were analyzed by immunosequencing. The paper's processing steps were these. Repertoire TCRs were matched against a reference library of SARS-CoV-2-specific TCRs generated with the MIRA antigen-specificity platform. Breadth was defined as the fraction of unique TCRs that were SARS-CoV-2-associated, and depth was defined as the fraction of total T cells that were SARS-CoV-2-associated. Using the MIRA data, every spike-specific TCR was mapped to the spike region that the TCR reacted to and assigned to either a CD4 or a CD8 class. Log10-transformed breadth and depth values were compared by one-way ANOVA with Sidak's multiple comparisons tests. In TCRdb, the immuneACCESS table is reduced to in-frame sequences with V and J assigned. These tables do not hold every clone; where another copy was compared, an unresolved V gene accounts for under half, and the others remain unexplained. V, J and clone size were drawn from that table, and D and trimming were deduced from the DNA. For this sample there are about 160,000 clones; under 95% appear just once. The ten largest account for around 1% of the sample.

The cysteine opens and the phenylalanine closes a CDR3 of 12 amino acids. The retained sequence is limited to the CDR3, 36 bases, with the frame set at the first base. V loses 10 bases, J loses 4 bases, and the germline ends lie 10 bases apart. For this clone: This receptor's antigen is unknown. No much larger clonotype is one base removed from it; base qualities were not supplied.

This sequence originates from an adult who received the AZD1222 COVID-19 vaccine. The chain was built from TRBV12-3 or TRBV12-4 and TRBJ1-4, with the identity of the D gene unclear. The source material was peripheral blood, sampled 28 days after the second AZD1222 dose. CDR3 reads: CATARDNEKLFF. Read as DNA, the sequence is TGTGCCACCGCCCGGGATAATGAAAAACTGTTTTTT.